The clone carrying this T cell receptor (beta chain) was recorded once. V was clipped by 2 bases and J by 2 bases, with 4 bases between them. From germline, CDR1 is MNHNY and CDR2 SVGAGI (reference sequence). This CDR3 is built from 12 residues. Participants were aged about 18 to 90 years from around 24 US areas. The entry originates in a study of blood T cell repertoires in COVID-19. Study overall: For recovered donors of Cohort 3, there were two negative PCRs, clearance, or symptom resolution. The cDNA or gDNA used as material had been derived from T cells, B-cell-depleted T cells, or PBMCs.

Original data processing: It was from reference gene primer amplification that nucleated cell counts were estimated. Here immunoSEQ multiplex PCR was the method, and the copy in TCRdb shows in-frame clones only, minus some. V, J and clone size reflect that table, while D and trimming were determined from the DNA. The data hold under 300,000 clones, with 88% observed a single time. The chain couples TRBV6-6 to TRBJ2-7; D gene uncertain. This receptor was identified in a woman aged 55 to 70 in a cohort exposed to, infected with or recovered from COVID-19 (not recorded which). The sequencing input was PBMCs or T cells enriched from blood (not recorded which). The CDR3 coding sequence is TGTGCCAGCAGTTACCTTGCCTACGAGCAGTACTTC. Translation gives CASSYLAYEQYF.